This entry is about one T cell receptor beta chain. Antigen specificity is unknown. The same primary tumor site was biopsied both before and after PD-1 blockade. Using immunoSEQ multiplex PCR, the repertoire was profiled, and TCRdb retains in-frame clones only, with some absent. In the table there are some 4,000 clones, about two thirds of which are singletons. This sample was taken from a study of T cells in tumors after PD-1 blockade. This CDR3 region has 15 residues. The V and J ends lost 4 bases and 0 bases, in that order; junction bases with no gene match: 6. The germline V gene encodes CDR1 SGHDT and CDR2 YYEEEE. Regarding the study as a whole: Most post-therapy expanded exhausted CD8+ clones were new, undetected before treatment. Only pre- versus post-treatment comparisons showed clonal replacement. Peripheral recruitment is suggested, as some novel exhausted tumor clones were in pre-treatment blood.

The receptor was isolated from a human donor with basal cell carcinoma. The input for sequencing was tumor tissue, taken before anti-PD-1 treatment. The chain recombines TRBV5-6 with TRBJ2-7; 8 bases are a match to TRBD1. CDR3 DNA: TGTGCCAGCAGCCCTGGGACAGGCCTCTCCTACGAGCAGTACTTC. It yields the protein CASSPGTGLSYEQYF.